This T cell receptor (beta chain) was captured by sequencing in a study of regulatory T cells in long-lasting Graves disease. Study results and caveats: Persistent disease was associated with favored TRBV28 usage and with favored use of TRBJ1-2 and TRBJ2-5.

Specified time point: persistent/refractory GD, antithyroid drugs over 5 years with positive TRAb. Preparation of the TCR library used RNA extracted from PBMCs. In building TCR beta libraries, iRepertoire HTBI primers were used together with Arm-PCR of CDR3 regions. Per the original data handling: The study identified about 60 TRBV and some 13 TRBJ segments across samples. TCRdb analysed the multiplex PCR reads with MiXCR anew, one entry per CDR3 protein. TCRdb's processing, not the study's, gives the V and J calls here. The sample has nearly 350,000 distinct CDR3 sequences; 15% to 20% are singletons. This clonotype was found a few times. The antigen remains unidentified. The J segment lost 4 bases and the V segment lost 5 bases, leaving 5 bases of the junction unmatched. The CDR3 is 15 residues long. Germline CDR1 reads MNHEY; CDR2 reads SMNVEV (reference sequence).

Source: peripheral blood mononuclear cells (PBMCs), taken when the disease was refractory, from a patient treated with antithyroid drugs. V is TRBV27 and J is TRBJ2-7, with TRBD2 identical over 13 bases. The receptor comes from a female donor with Graves disease. Written as DNA, the CDR3 is TGTGCCAGCAGTCTGGGACTAGCGGGACTGTACGAGCAGTACTTC. It specifies CASSLGLAGLYEQYF.